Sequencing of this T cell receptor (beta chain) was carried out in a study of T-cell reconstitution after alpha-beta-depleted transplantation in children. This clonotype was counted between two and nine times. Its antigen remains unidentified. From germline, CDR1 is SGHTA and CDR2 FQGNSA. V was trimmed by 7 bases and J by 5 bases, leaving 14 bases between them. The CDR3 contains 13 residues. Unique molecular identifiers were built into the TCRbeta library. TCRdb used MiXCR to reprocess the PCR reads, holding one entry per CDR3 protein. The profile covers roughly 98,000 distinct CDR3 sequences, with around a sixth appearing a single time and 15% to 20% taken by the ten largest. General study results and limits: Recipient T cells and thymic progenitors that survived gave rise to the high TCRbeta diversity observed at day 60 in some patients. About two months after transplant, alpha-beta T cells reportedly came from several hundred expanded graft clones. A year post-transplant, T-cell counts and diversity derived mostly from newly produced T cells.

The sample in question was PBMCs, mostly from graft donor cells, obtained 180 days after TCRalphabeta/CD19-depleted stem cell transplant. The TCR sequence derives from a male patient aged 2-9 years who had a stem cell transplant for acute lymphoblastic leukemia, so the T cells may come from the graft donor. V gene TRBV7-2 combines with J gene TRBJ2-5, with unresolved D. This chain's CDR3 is CASTRRWLETQYF. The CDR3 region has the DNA TGTGCCAGCACCAGGCGTTGGCTGGAGACCCAGTACTTC.